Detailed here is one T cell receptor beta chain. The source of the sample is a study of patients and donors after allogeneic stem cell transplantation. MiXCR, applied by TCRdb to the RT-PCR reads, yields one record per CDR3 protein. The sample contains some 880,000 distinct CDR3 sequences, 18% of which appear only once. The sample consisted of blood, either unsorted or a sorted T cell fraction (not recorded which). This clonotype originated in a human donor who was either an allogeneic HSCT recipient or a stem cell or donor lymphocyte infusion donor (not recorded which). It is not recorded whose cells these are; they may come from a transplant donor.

The CDR3 bases are TGTGCCAGCAGCTTCGTCCGAGGACCCCAAGAGACCCAGTACTTC. It yields the protein CASSFVRGPQETQYF. V usage is TRBV7-8 and J usage is TRBJ2-5; D is unresolved. The germline CDR1 and CDR2 sequences are SGHVS and FQNEAQ. V was cut by 3 bases and J by 1 base, with 12 bases left in between. The CDR3 sequence is 15 residues long.